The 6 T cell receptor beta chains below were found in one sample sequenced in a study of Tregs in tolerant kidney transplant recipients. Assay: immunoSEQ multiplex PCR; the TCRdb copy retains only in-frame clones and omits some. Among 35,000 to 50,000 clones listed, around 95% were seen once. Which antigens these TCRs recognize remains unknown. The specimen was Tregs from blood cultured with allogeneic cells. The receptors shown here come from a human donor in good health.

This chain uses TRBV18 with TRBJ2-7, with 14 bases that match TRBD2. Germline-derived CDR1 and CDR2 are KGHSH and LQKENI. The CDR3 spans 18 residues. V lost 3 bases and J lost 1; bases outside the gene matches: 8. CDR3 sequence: CASSPGLAGGGGSYEQYF. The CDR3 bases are TGTGCCAGCTCACCCGGACTAGCGGGAGGAGGGGGTTCCTACGAGCAGTACTTC. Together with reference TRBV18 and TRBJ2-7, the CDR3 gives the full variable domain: NAGVMQNPRHLVRRRGQEARLRCSPMKGHSHVYWYRQLPEEGLKFMVYLQKENIIDESGMPKERFSAEFPKEGPSILRIQQVVRGDSAAYFCASSPGLAGGGGSYEQYFGPGTRLTVT.

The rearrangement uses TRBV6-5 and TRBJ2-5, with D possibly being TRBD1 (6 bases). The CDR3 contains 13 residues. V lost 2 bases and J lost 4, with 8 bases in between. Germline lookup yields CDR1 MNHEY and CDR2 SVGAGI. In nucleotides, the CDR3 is TGTGCCAGCAGTTACGGGGGCAGAGAGACCCAGTACTTC. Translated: CASSYGGRETQYF.

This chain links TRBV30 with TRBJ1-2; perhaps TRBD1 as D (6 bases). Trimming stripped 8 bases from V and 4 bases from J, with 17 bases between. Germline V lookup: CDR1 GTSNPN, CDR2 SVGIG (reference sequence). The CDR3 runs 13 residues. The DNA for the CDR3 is TGTGCCCGAGAAGGGGGGCAATCCTATGGCTACACCTTC. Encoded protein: CAREGGQSYGYTF.

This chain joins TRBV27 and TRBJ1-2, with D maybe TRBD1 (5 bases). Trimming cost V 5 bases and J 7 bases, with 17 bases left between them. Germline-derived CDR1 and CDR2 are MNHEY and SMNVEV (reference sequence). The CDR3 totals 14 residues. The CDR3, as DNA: TGTGCCAGCAGTCCGATGGGCCAGGGAGGTGGCTACACCTTC. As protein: CASSPMGQGGGYTF.

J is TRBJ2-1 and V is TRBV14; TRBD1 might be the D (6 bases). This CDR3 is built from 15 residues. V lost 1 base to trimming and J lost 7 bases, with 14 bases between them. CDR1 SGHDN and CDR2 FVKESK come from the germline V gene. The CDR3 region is CASSQVQGNLNEQFF. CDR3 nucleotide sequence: TGTGCCAGCAGCCAAGTACAGGGAAATTTAAATGAGCAGTTCTTC.

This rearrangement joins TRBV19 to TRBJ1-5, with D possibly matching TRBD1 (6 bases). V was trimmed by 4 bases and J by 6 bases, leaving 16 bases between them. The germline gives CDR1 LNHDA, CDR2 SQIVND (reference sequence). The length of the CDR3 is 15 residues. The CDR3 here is CASSNVAGASQPQHF. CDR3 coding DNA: TGTGCCAGTAGTAACGTAGCAGGGGCGAGTCAGCCCCAGCATTTT.